What follows are 14 T cell receptor beta chains derived from one specimen sequenced in a study of T cells in Graves' hyperthyroidism and ophthalmopathy. TCR beta CDR3 region amplification was performed from RNA transcripts. TCR CDR3 underwent first-round RT-PCR with the HTBI primer set. MiXCR, run by TCRdb on the multiplex PCR reads, gives a single entry per CDR3 protein. The data hold 690,000 or so distinct CDR3 sequences, with roughly a sixth observed a single time. The sample comprised blood. The receptor source for this set is a woman aged 45-59 years with Graves' hyperthyroidism that later progressed to Graves' ophthalmopathy.

The chain joins TRBV6-1 to TRBJ1-5, with a tentative D call TRBD1 (5 bases). This CDR3 region has 14 residues. The V and J ends lost 5 bases and 4 bases respectively, with 12 bases between them. In germline, CDR1 is MNHNS, CDR2 SASEGT. CDR3 sequence: CASSKLRENQPQHF. DNA of the CDR3: TGTGCCAGCAGTAAACTCAGGGAAAATCAGCCCCAGCATTTT.

This clonotype has ten or more counts. This sequence joins TRBV3-1 and TRBJ1-5, with D maybe TRBD1 (5 bases). V lost 0 bases and J lost 2, with 8 bases in between. In germline, CDR1 is LGHDT, CDR2 YNNKEL (reference sequence). The CDR3 totals 15 residues. The DNA for the CDR3 is TGTGCCAGCAGCCAAGATCTCAGGGGCAATCAGCCCCAGCATTTT. Its protein is CASSQDLRGNQPQHF.

The chain is built from TRBV7-3 and TRBJ2-3; 8 bases align to TRBD1. In germline, CDR1 is SGHTA, CDR2 FQGTGA. The junction had 5 bases not matched to a gene; V was cut back by 5 bases and J by 1 base. The CDR3 has 15 residues. CDR3 in DNA: TGTGCCAGCAGCGGAACAGGGGGTGGCACAGATACGCAGTATTTT. Encoded protein: CASSGTGGGTDTQYF.

In this sample, this clonotype turned up a few times. This chain connects TRBV7-2 to TRBJ1-1; the match to TRBD1 covers 7 bases. The CDR3 runs to 13 residues. Germline CDR1 reads SGHTA; CDR2 reads FQGNSA. With V trimmed by 5 bases and J by 6 bases, 6 bases remained unmatched. CDR3 protein: CASSQGGRAEAFF. CDR3 nucleotide sequence: TGTGCCAGCAGCCAGGGGGGAAGGGCTGAAGCTTTCTTT.

This chain uses TRBV27 with TRBJ1-2; 9 nucleotides match TRBD1. The CDR3 sequence is 16 residues long. After removal of 4 bases from V and 8 bases from J, the junction contained 14 bases not matched to a gene. Germline V CDR1 and CDR2: MNHEY, SMNVEV (reference sequence). CDR3 bases: TGTGCCAGCAGTTCCGGGTGGGACAGGGATTTCGTCGGCTACACCTTC. It is translated as CASSSGWDRDFVGYTF.

The sample holds a few counts of this clonotype. The V call is TRBV19, the J call TRBJ1-1; D perhaps matches TRBD1 (5 bases). The CDR3 consists of 14 residues. With 10 bases removed from V and 1 base from J, the gap between germline ends came to 16 bases. Per germline, CDR1 LNHDA and CDR2 SQIVND (reference sequence). CDR3 residues: CATLAGLPNTEAFF. CDR3 in DNA: TGTGCCACTTTGGCAGGGCTACCGAACACTGAAGCTTTCTTT.

In its sample, this clonotype was seen many times. V is TRBV7-2 and J is TRBJ2-5; 11 bases map to TRBD2. The CDR3 is made up of 15 amino acids. The junction had 0 bases not matched to a gene; V was cut back by 0 bases and J by 3 bases. Germline V gives CDR1 SGHTA, CDR2 FQGNSA. CDR3 DNA: TGTGCCAGCAGCTTAGCGGGACTAGCGGAAGAGACCCAGTACTTC. Protein product: CASSLAGLAEETQYF. The entire variable domain, with the rest obtained from reference TRBV7-2 and TRBJ2-5, is as follows: GAGVSQSPSNKVTEKGKDVELRCDPISGHTALYWYRQSLGQGLEFLIYFQGNSAPDKSGLPSDRFSAERTGGSVSTLTIQRTQQEDSAVYLCASSLAGLAEETQYFGPGTRLLVL.

This chain connects TRBV20-1 to TRBJ1-5; 7 bases match TRBD1. V lost 6 bases, J lost 0 bases, and 14 bases stayed unmatched. Germline V gives CDR1 DFQATT, CDR2 SNEGSKA (reference sequence). The CDR3 consists of 17 residues. CDR3 in DNA: TGCAGTGCAATGACAGGGATGGGGCTATATAGCAATCAGCCCCAGCATTTT. It codes for CSAMTGMGLYSNQPQHF.

This clonotype was observed a few times. This rearrangement joins TRBV6-5 to TRBJ1-1; unclear D gene. The CDR3 covers 14 residues. Germline loops: CDR1 MNHEY, CDR2 SVGAGI. V gave up 0 bases and J gave up 3 bases, with 8 bases separating them. DNA for the CDR3: TGTGCCAGCAGTTACTCGATACGCGACACTGAAGCTTTCTTT. Translating it yields CASSYSIRDTEAFF.

The chain is built from TRBV18 and TRBJ1-4; D gene uncertain. Deletions cut 6 bases from V and 6 bases from J, with 17 bases between. The CDR3 spans 15 residues. The germline V gene has CDR1 KGHSH and CDR2 LQKENI. In DNA form, the CDR3 reads TGTGCCAGCTCCAAGCCGGGAAGCTCAGATGAAAAACTGTTTTTT. Translation gives CASSKPGSSDEKLFF.

This clonotype appeared a few times. J is TRBJ1-2 and V is TRBV6-2 or TRBV6-3, with D perhaps TRBD1 (6 bases). The length of the CDR3 is 15 residues. CDR1 is MNHEY and CDR2 is SVGEGT in the germline V gene. V was clipped by 0 bases and J by 5 bases, with 13 bases between them. The CDR3 spells CASSYSTSGVYGYTF. CDR3 DNA sequence: TGTGCCAGCAGTTACTCAACCTCAGGGGTTTATGGCTACACCTTC.

This rearrangement joins TRBV18 to TRBJ1-1, with TRBD1 matching 7 bases. V gave up 3 bases and J gave up 3 bases; unmatched junction bases: 7. This CDR3 contains 15 residues. Germline V gene sequence: CDR1 KGHSH, CDR2 LQKENI. The CDR3 here is CASSPRGRSDTEAFF. The DNA for the CDR3 is TGTGCCAGCTCACCGAGGGGGCGGTCGGACACTGAAGCTTTCTTT.

This rearrangement joins TRBV5-1 to TRBJ1-6; perhaps TRBD1 as D (6 bases). The CDR3 consists of 16 residues. Germline CDR1 and CDR2: SGHRS and YFSETQ. The V end was cut by 0 bases, the J end by 5 bases, with 12 bases between. In DNA form, the CDR3 reads TGCGCCAGCAGCTTGGGGGACACGATCAATAATTCACCCCTCCACTTT. Residues: CASSLGDTINNSPLHF.

The chain links TRBV28 to TRBJ2-5; 8 nucleotides match TRBD2. Germline V CDR1 and CDR2: MDHEN, SYDVKM. This CDR3 region has 13 residues. The trim removed 6 bases at V and 6 bases at J, leaving 6 bases unmatched. The CDR3 loop is CASRGTGGKTQYF. CDR3 bases: TGTGCCAGCAGGGGGACGGGAGGGAAGACCCAGTACTTC.